Listed below are T cell receptor beta chains from one sample, sequenced in a study of T-cell memory formation after mild COVID-19. TCRdb reprocessed the 5' RACE reads via MiXCR and lists one record per CDR3 protein. The table includes almost 550,000 distinct CDR3 sequences, approximately 20% detected once. The sequencing sample was made of PBMCs or a T cell subset sorted from them (not recorded which). These receptor sequences come from an adult woman who had mild COVID-19 (a few samples of this study predate the infection). Cell type and time point are not known. Both conserved end residues are part of each CDR3. Each record gives: clone size, D gene, V gene, J gene, CDR3 protein, CDR3 DNA. D genes are given only for firm matches. Clone size is stated in some rows and not others, as once, few, many or a class when expanded.

>few|TRBD2|TRBV7-9|TRBJ2-4
CASSSTGGAPTGSLNIQYF
TGTGCCAGCAGCTCAACCGGGGGGGCCCCCACAGGGTCCCTAAACATTCAGTACTTC
>many|.|TRBV4-1|TRBJ2-3
CASSRGLLLEADTQYF
TGCGCCAGCAGCCGGGGACTCCTACTGGAGGCAGATACGCAGTATTTT
>once|.|TRBV7-6|TRBJ2-1
CASSFRDIDNEQFF
TGTGCCAGCAGCTTCCGGGACATCGACAATGAGCAGTTCTTC
>.|.|TRBV21-1|TRBJ2-7
CASSKGQLLWHYEQYF
TGTGCCAGCAGCAAGGGACAACTACTATGGCACTACGAGCAGTACTTC
>few|TRBD2|TRBV20-1|TRBJ2-7
CSARDRTSGHEQYF
TGCAGTGCTAGAGATAGGACTAGCGGCCACGAGCAGTACTTC
>.|TRBD1|TRBV6-5|TRBJ1-4
CATRQGLEKLFF
TGTGCCACCCGACAGGGTCTCGAAAAACTGTTTTTT
>.|.|TRBV5-1|TRBJ2-3
CASSLEAGELHTQYF
TGCGCCAGCAGCTTGGAGGCAGGGGAGTTACATACGCAGTATTTT
>few|TRBD1|TRBV7-9|TRBJ1-3
CASSAGGPVSGNTIYF
TGTGCCAGCAGCGCAGGGGGCCCCGTCTCTGGAAACACCATATATTTT
>.|TRBD1|TRBV27|TRBJ1-1
CASSIVDRATEAFF
TGTGCCAGCAGTATCGTGGACAGGGCCACTGAAGCTTTCTTT
>few|.|TRBV5-1|TRBJ2-5
CASKETPKETQYF
TGCGCCAGCAAGGAGACACCAAAAGAGACCCAGTACTTC
>few|.|TRBV12-3/TRBV12-4|TRBJ2-2
CASTEPLTPNPGELFF
TGTGCCAGCACCGAGCCCCTGACCCCTAACCCCGGGGAGCTGTTTTTT
>.|TRBD1|TRBV7-6|TRBJ2-1
CASSLAGQGAPNEQFF
TGTGCCAGCAGCTTAGCGGGACAGGGGGCGCCTAATGAGCAGTTCTTC
>few|TRBD2|TRBV5-6|TRBJ2-1
CASSLAIGAGGPNEQFF
TGTGCCAGCAGCTTGGCAATTGGCGCGGGAGGGCCCAATGAGCAGTTCTTC
>.|TRBD1|TRBV25-1|TRBJ2-1
CASSELGQGSSNEQFF
TGTGCCAGCAGTGAATTGGGACAGGGGTCTTCCAATGAGCAGTTCTTC
>.|.|TRBV20-1|TRBJ2-7
CSASGFGQSRPGGYEQYF
TGCAGTGCTAGTGGATTCGGACAGTCCCGCCCGGGTGGGTACGAGCAGTACTTC
>few|.|TRBV25-1|TRBJ2-1
CASSGAISYNEQFF
TGTGCCAGCAGCGGGGCGATCTCCTACAATGAGCAGTTCTTC
>few|.|TRBV4-1|TRBJ1-1
CASSLRGDSIKLVNTEAFF
TGCGCCAGCAGCCTTCGGGGCGACAGTATAAAACTTGTGAACACTGAAGCTTTCTTT
>.|.|TRBV14|TRBJ2-3
CASSPFLTDTQYF
TGTGCCAGCAGCCCCTTCCTGACAGATACGCAGTATTTT
>.|.|TRBV2|TRBJ2-3
CASSWSTDTQYF
TGTGCCAGCAGTTGGAGCACAGATACGCAGTATTTT
>.|TRBD1|TRBV10-3|TRBJ2-7
CAISEAEVRGNLYEQYF
TGTGCCATCAGTGAGGCAGAAGTCAGGGGGAACCTCTACGAGCAGTACTTC
>many|.|TRBV5-1|TRBJ2-1
CASSWAVANEQFF
TGCGCCAGCAGCTGGGCAGTCGCGAATGAGCAGTTCTTC
>.|TRBD2|TRBV28|TRBJ2-1
CASNSQGSGRALRQFF
TGTGCCAGCAACTCACAGGGGAGCGGGAGGGCCCTACGGCAGTTCTTC
>.|.|TRBV5-1|TRBJ2-1
CAISLWDNEQFF
TGCGCCATCAGCTTGTGGGACAATGAGCAGTTCTTC
>few|.|TRBV12-3/TRBV12-4|TRBJ2-7
CASSVGRHEQYF
TGTGCCAGCAGCGTTGGCCGGCACGAGCAGTACTTC
>.|TRBD2|TRBV5-4|TRBJ2-3
CASSLMGLAGGNTDTQYF
TGTGCCAGCAGCTTGATGGGACTAGCGGGGGGCAACACAGATACGCAGTATTTT
>.|TRBD1|TRBV7-8|TRBJ2-3
CASSSLPGQGFSSTDTQYF
TGTGCCAGCAGCTCCCTACCGGGACAGGGGTTTTCTAGCACAGATACGCAGTATTTT
>.|.|TRBV15|TRBJ2-5
CATSRDKETQYF
TGTGCCACCAGCAGGGACAAAGAGACCCAGTACTTC
>.|TRBD1|TRBV7-9|TRBJ2-4
CASSLALTGENIQYF
TGTGCCAGCAGCTTAGCCTTGACAGGGGAAAACATTCAGTACTTC
>.|.|TRBV12-3/TRBV12-4|TRBJ2-5
CASSFGGGRGETQYF
TGTGCCAGCAGTTTTGGAGGGGGCAGGGGAGAGACCCAGTACTTC
>.|TRBD2|TRBV7-6|TRBJ2-3
CASSRIVGSGSSTDTQYF
TGTGCCAGCAGCCGGATTGTCGGTAGCGGGAGTAGCACAGATACGCAGTATTTT